The sequence of this T cell receptor (beta chain) was determined in a study of vaccination and CD4 T cells after COVID-19. At the level of the study: The post-COVID sampling time was a median roughly 99 days after diagnosis, ranging from 35 to 161. The interval from dose two to post-vaccine sampling had a median of approximately 70 days, and it ranged from 14 to 241.

The V and J ends lost 0 bases and 8 bases respectively, with 11 bases between them. Germline V lookup: CDR1 LGHNA, CDR2 YNFKEQ. This CDR3 is built from 14 residues. As for this clonotype: Its antigen remains unknown.

Sample treatment: roughly 10-day PBMC culture with coronavirus spike peptide pools or control peptides (ViraFEST assay). ViraFEST sequenced TCRs after peptide-pool expansion of antigen-specific T cells. The Oncomine TCR Beta short-read assay was what sequenced the DNA obtained from cultured CD4+ T cells. CD4+ T cells were cultured, and genomic DNA was extracted from them. TCRdb reprocessed the PCR reads via MiXCR and lists one record per CDR3 protein. The sample yields over 3,500 distinct CDR3 sequences, around 20% seen once. This receptor was taken from a human donor who had recovered from COVID-19. The chain recombines TRBV4-2 with TRBJ2-1; D is unclear. Sequencing was performed on CD4+ T cells from blood, cultured in vitro. The CDR3 reads CASSQDILGYEQFF. The CDR3 nucleotides read TGTGCCAGCAGCCAAGACATCTTGGGCTATGAGCAGTTCTTC.